What follows describes a single T cell receptor beta chain. Its target is not known. The data stem from a study of T cells in Graves' hyperthyroidism and ophthalmopathy. Pregnant or lactating patients were excluded, as were those with uncontrolled infection or other autoimmune disease. Germline lookup yields CDR1 SGHRS and CDR2 YFSETQ. This CDR3 is built from 13 residues. V trimming: 2 bases; J trimming: 3 bases; junction bases outside the gene matches: 2. Study results and caveats: The model anticipated ophthalmopathy a median about six months pre-onset.

TCR beta CDR3 region amplification was performed from RNA transcripts. The TCR CDR3 was amplified in a first-round RT-PCR using the HTBI primer set. MiXCR, run by TCRdb on the multiplex PCR reads, gives a single entry per CDR3 protein. The table records 400,000 to 550,000 distinct CDR3 sequences, 24% of them present only once. The chain uses TRBV5-1 and TRBJ2-7, with 7 bases matching TRBD1. Material for sequencing was blood. The source of this sequence is a woman in her twenties or thirties with Graves' ophthalmopathy. The CDR3 region is CASSLQGHYEQYF. The CDR3 nucleotides are TGCGCCAGCAGCTTACAGGGGCACTACGAGCAGTACTTC.